This T cell receptor (beta chain) comes out of a study of T cell responses to AZD1222 COVID-19 vaccine. Turning to the study itself: It was second doses at about 4 or about 12 weeks that were pooled.

General study results and limits: White British ancestry dominated among donors, who included more females, and clonal diversity was possibly underestimated. The CD4 TCRs associated with vaccination extended across spike and predominated at 160-218 and 743-854. In all cases, repertoires were sampled only after the peak T cell response.

V was cut by 7 bases and J by 0 bases, with 9 bases left in between. CDR1 and CDR2 from the germline V gene are WSHSY and SAAADI. This CDR3 is built from 14 residues. Generated by immunoSEQ multiplex PCR, the TCRdb table keeps only in-frame clones and is missing some. The sample records around 160,000 clones, around 91% being singletons. This clone was counted between two and nine times. Its target is not known. The sample here was peripheral blood, taken on day 0 of AZD1222 vaccination. This clonotype was obtained from an adult in good health. The V call is TRBV10-2, the J call TRBJ1-4; a possible D gene is TRBD1 (6 bases). In nucleotides, the CDR3 is TGCGCCAGCACGGACAGTCCAACTAATGAAAAACTGTTTTTT. Amino acids: CASTDSPTNEKLFF.